Below, 32 T cell receptor beta chains from the same sample are listed, as sequenced in a study of T cell responses to AZD1222 COVID-19 vaccine. Some clones are missing from TCRdb's copy, which holds only in-frame ones; the method was immunoSEQ multiplex PCR. This table holds approximately 150,000 clones, roughly 91% found once. This sample comprised peripheral blood, obtained on day 0 of AZD1222 vaccination. Source of these receptors: an adult in good health.

The J gene is TRBJ2-5, the V gene TRBV30; D perhaps matches TRBD2 (5 bases). The V end lost 0 bases, the J end lost 2 bases, and 13 bases lay between the germline ends. The CDR3 covers 15 residues. Germline V CDR1 and CDR2: GTSNPN, SVGIG (reference sequence). The chain's CDR3 is CAWSVRSGTQETQYF. The CDR3 DNA is TGTGCCTGGAGTGTTAGGAGCGGAACACAAGAGACCCAGTACTTC.

V usage is TRBV5-4 and J usage is TRBJ2-7, with 9 positions matching TRBD1. Germline lookup yields CDR1 SGHNT and CDR2 YYREEE (reference sequence). This CDR3 is built from 16 residues. V was clipped by 4 bases and J by 0 bases; unmatched bases: 8. CDR3 in DNA: TGTGCCAGCAGCCGCGCCGGGACAGGGAGCTCCTACGAGCAGTACTTC. Protein sequence: CASSRAGTGSSYEQYF.

The V call is TRBV5-4, the J call TRBJ2-2; maybe TRBD2 (5 bases). CDR1 is SGHNT and CDR2 is YYREEE in the germline V gene (reference sequence). V was trimmed by 3 bases and J by 1 base, leaving 13 bases between them. The CDR3 extends over 16 amino acids. CDR3 residues: CASSSGLIGNTGELFF. The CDR3 bases are TGTGCCAGCAGCTCGGGGTTGATCGGGAACACCGGGGAGCTGTTTTTT.

V and J are TRBV6-5 and TRBJ2-1, with D unclear. Germline loops: CDR1 MNHEY, CDR2 SVGAGI. The V and J ends lost 5 bases and 9 bases respectively, with 11 bases between them. This CDR3 spans 12 amino acids. The DNA for the CDR3 is TGTGCCAGCAGTAACGAACTCACTGAGCAGTTCTTC. Translated, it gives CASSNELTEQFF.

The chain recombines TRBV19 with TRBJ1-3; D possibly corresponds to TRBD1 (5 bases). Trimming cost V 9 bases and J 4 bases, with 22 bases left between them. The CDR3 covers 16 residues. Germline CDR1 is LNHDA and CDR2 is SQIVND (reference sequence). The CDR3 region is CASAHPGGAEGNTIYF. The CDR3 DNA is TGTGCCAGCGCTCACCCCGGCGGGGCAGAGGGAAACACCATATATTTT.

The gene calls are TRBV2 and TRBJ1-1; no firm D call. CDR3 length equals 14 residues. Germline lookup yields CDR1 SNHLY and CDR2 FYNNEI. V dropped 0 bases and J dropped 4 bases, with 9 bases sitting between them. The chain's CDR3 is CASSEAEKLTEAFF. CDR3 DNA sequence: TGTGCCAGCAGTGAAGCGGAAAAGCTCACTGAAGCTTTCTTT. Complete variable domain (other parts from reference TRBV2 and TRBJ1-1): EPEVTQTPSHQVTQMGQEVILRCVPISNHLYFYWYRQILGQKVEFLVSFYNNEISEKSEIFDDQFSVERPDGSNFTLKIRSTKLEDSAMYFCASSEAEKLTEAFFGQGTRLTVV.

V usage is TRBV7-2 and J usage is TRBJ2-1; perhaps D is TRBD1 or TRBD2 (6 bases each). Germline values: CDR1 SGHTA, CDR2 FQGNSA. The CDR3 loop spans 14 amino acids. The V end was cut by 1 base, the J end by 8 bases, with 12 bases between. DNA of the CDR3: TGTGCCAGCAGCTTAGGGGGGGCTTTTTATGAGCAGTTCTTC. Residues: CASSLGGAFYEQFF.

The V call is TRBV6-1, the J call TRBJ1-1; D is undetermined. The CDR3 runs 16 residues. Trimming stripped 0 bases from V and 3 bases from J, with 14 bases between. Germline V gene data show CDR1 as MNHNS and CDR2 as SASEGT. CDR3 protein: CASSEAVWARDTEAFF. The CDR3 DNA follows: TGTGCCAGCAGTGAAGCGGTATGGGCCCGCGACACTGAAGCTTTCTTT.

A single count supports this clone. The V call is TRBV5-1, the J call TRBJ1-1; a weak D match, TRBD1 (6 bases). The V gene's germline CDR1 is SGHRS and CDR2 YFSETQ. The germline V and J ends were trimmed by 6 bases and 5 bases, with 14 bases remaining between them. The CDR3 loop spans 13 amino acids. CDR3 DNA sequence: TGCGCCAGCACCTTCGGGGGGCGGACTGAAGCTTTCTTT. As protein: CASTFGGRTEAFF.

The rearrangement uses TRBV2 and TRBJ1-2; 8 positions agree with TRBD1. With 7 bases clipped from V and 4 bases from J, the junction kept 8 bases outside the gene matches. Germline CDR1 and CDR2: SNHLY and FYNNEI. The CDR3 runs 14 residues. The CDR3 DNA reads TGTGCCAGCACTCAGGACAGGGAAGGCTATGGCTACACCTTC. Translated, it gives CASTQDREGYGYTF.

The V gene is TRBV30, the J gene TRBJ1-1; D unresolved. The CDR3 spans 14 residues. The germline CDR1 and CDR2 sequences are GTSNPN and SVGIG (reference sequence). Trimming cost V 5 bases and J 1 base, with 14 bases left between them. The CDR3 bases are TGTGCCTGGTCTACCGGGATCCAGAACACTGAAGCTTTCTTT. Translation gives CAWSTGIQNTEAFF.

J is TRBJ1-5 and V is TRBV7-2, with no clear D. The CDR3 is made up of 12 amino acids. Germline V gene lookup returns CDR1 SGHTA and CDR2 FQGNSA. The V gene lost 5 bases and the J gene lost 3 bases, with 5 bases spanning the gap. The CDR3 coding sequence is TGTGCCAGCAGCCCCCCCAATCAGCCCCAGCATTTT. This codes for CASSPPNQPQHF. Complete variable domain (other parts from reference TRBV7-2 and TRBJ1-5): GAGVSQSPSNKVTEKGKDVELRCDPISGHTALYWYRQSLGQGLEFLIYFQGNSAPDKSGLPSDRFSAERTGGSVSTLTIQRTQQEDSAVYLCASSPPNQPQHFGDGTRLSIL.

The genes are TRBV4-3 and TRBJ2-5, with a tentative D call TRBD2 (6 bases). Germline assignment: CDR1 LGHNA and CDR2 YSLEER. V shed 0 bases and J shed 2 bases, with 19 bases lying between them. The CDR3 covers 18 residues. The CDR3 DNA sequence: TGCGCCAGCAGCCAAGAGAGGGTTGTGGGAGGTTATCAAGAGACCCAGTACTTC. Amino acids: CASSQERVVGGYQETQYF.

The chain links TRBV19 to TRBJ2-6, with D hard to call. This CDR3 has 18 amino acids. V was trimmed by 5 bases and J by 2 bases, leaving 19 bases between them. Germline CDR1 reads LNHDA; CDR2 reads SQIVND (reference sequence). CDR3 DNA: TGTGCCAGTAGTTCATTAAGGGATAAAGGTCCTGGGGCCAACGTCCTGACTTTC. Amino acid sequence: CASSSLRDKGPGANVLTF.

The chain is built from TRBV13 and TRBJ2-7; no clear D gene. Germline-derived CDR1 and CDR2 are PRHDT and FYEKMQ (reference sequence). This CDR3 has 16 amino acids. V was pared by 5 bases and J by 3 bases, with 20 bases between. CDR3 in amino acids: CASSSTSGPLSYEQYF. DNA of the CDR3: TGTGCCAGCAGCAGTACCTCTGGACCGCTAAGCTACGAGCAGTACTTC.

This chain links TRBV5-1 with TRBJ1-2; 7 nucleotides match TRBD1. Unmatched junction bases numbered 12, after V lost 5 bases and J lost 8 bases. Germline CDR1 reads SGHRS; CDR2 reads YFSETQ. The CDR3 consists of 14 residues. CDR3 nucleotide sequence: TGCGCCAGCAGATCGACAGGGCCGAAATCAGGCTACACCTTC. Translation gives CASRSTGPKSGYTF. Full variable domain (rest looked up from reference TRBV5-1 and TRBJ1-2): KAGVTQTPRYLIKTRGQQVTLSCSPISGHRSVSWYQQTPGQGLQFLFEYFSETQRNKGNFPGRFSGRQFSNSRSEMNVSTLELGDSALYLCASRSTGPKSGYTFGSGTRLTVV.

The chain links TRBV19 to TRBJ1-5, with TRBD1 matching over 8 bases. The CDR3 runs to 13 residues. In germline, CDR1 is LNHDA, CDR2 SQIVND (reference sequence). V gave up 10 bases and J gave up 4 bases; unmatched junction bases: 6. The CDR3 reads CATHRGFNQPQHF. The CDR3, as DNA: TGTGCCACCCACAGGGGGTTTAATCAGCCCCAGCATTTT.

V and J are TRBV2 and TRBJ2-3; the D gene is possibly TRBD2 (6 bases). Looked up from germline, CDR1 is SNHLY and CDR2 is FYNNEI. This CDR3 has 15 amino acids. The V end was cut by 1 base, the J end by 4 bases, with 12 bases between. CDR3 loop: CASSEGPAGPDTQYF. The CDR3 DNA reads as TGTGCCAGCAGTGAAGGACCTGCGGGACCAGATACGCAGTATTTT.

The rearrangement uses TRBV2 and TRBJ1-1; D gene ambiguous. The CDR3 runs to 14 residues. V lost 4 bases and J 0 bases, leaving 9 bases between the germline ends. Germline V CDR1 and CDR2: SNHLY, FYNNEI. CDR3 sequence (DNA): TGTGCCAGCAGTGCTAGGCCAGTGAACACTGAAGCTTTCTTT. Protein sequence: CASSARPVNTEAFF.

J is TRBJ2-2 and V is TRBV19; 11 positions agree with TRBD1. Germline-derived CDR1 and CDR2 are LNHDA and SQIVND (reference sequence). This CDR3 spans 16 amino acids. After removal of 5 bases from V and 6 bases from J, the junction contained 8 bases not matched to a gene. In DNA form, the CDR3 reads TGTGCCAGTAGTCCTCTCGGACAGGGGGCGGCCGGGGAGCTGTTTTTT. Residues: CASSPLGQGAAGELFF.

The CDR3 reads CASSLDRGAEAFF. The CDR3 DNA reads as TGTGCCAGCAGTTTAGACAGGGGTGCTGAAGCTTTCTTT. The V and J genes are TRBV6-5 and TRBJ1-1; 8 nucleotides line up with TRBD1. This CDR3 region has 13 residues. V lost 4 bases to trimming and J lost 6 bases; unmatched junction nucleotides: 4. CDR1 and CDR2 (germline): MNHEY, SVGAGI.

The chain links TRBV19 to TRBJ2-7; D uncertain. This CDR3 has 14 residues. Germline CDR1 LNHDA, CDR2 SQIVND (reference sequence). The ends were cut back, 3 bases at V and 1 base at J, with 10 bases in the middle. For the CDR3, the DNA is TGTGCCAGTAGTATCAAAGGGAAGTCCTACGAGCAGTACTTC. Its protein product is CASSIKGKSYEQYF. The variable domain in full, with the rest retrieved from reference TRBV19 and TRBJ2-7, is DGGITQSPKYLFRKEGQNVTLSCEQNLNHDAMYWYRQDPGQGLRLIYYSQIVNDFQKGDIAEGYSVSREKKESFPLTVTSAQKNPTAFYLCASSIKGKSYEQYFGPGTRLTVT.

Here the CDR3 DNA reads TGTGCCAGCAGCCAATCGCAAGTAGCGGGGGCTACCTACGAGCAGTACTTC. It translates to CASSQSQVAGATYEQYF. The gene calls are TRBV16 and TRBJ2-7; 9 nucleotides match TRBD2. The germline V gene has CDR1 KGHSY and CDR2 FQNENV. The length of the CDR3 is 17 residues. V lost 0 bases, J lost 2 bases, and 8 bases stayed unmatched.

The rearrangement links TRBV6-5 to TRBJ2-3; D unresolved. V dropped 0 bases and J dropped 0 bases, with 4 bases sitting between them. CDR3 length: 14 residues. Per the germline V gene, CDR1 is MNHEY and CDR2 is SVGAGI. The DNA for the CDR3 is TGTGCCAGCAGTTACTCCCCTAGCACAGATACGCAGTATTTT. Amino acids: CASSYSPSTDTQYF.

The V and J genes are TRBV7-2 and TRBJ2-3; no reliable D call. The CDR3 is made up of 14 amino acids. CDR1 SGHTA and CDR2 FQGNSA come from the germline V gene. The V end lost 3 bases, the J end lost 2 bases, and 9 bases lay between the germline ends. This chain's CDR3 is CASSFAVVTDTQYF. CDR3 nucleotides: TGTGCCAGCAGCTTTGCAGTGGTCACAGATACGCAGTATTTT.

This sequence joins TRBV30 and TRBJ2-1, with D uncertain. Trimming removed 2 bases at V and 10 bases at J, with 9 bases between. The length of the CDR3 is 11 residues. Per germline, CDR1 GTSNPN and CDR2 SVGIG (reference sequence). The CDR3 sequence is CAWSSPWEQFF. The CDR3 bases are TGTGCCTGGAGTTCCCCCTGGGAGCAGTTCTTC.

The V gene is TRBV9, the J gene TRBJ1-3; D remains unclear. V gave up 8 bases and J gave up 2 bases, with 11 bases separating them. The CDR3 extends over 13 amino acids. Per germline, CDR1 SGDLS and CDR2 YYNGEE. CDR3 region: CASGALAGNTIYF. CDR3 coding DNA: TGTGCCAGTGGTGCACTGGCTGGAAACACCATATATTTT.

The V and J genes are TRBV7-8 and TRBJ2-2; 11 nucleotides match TRBD2. V lost 5 bases and J lost 8; bases outside the gene matches: 4. Germline V gene sequence: CDR1 SGHVS, CDR2 FQNEAQ. The CDR3 consists of 14 residues. This CDR3 is CASSPWTSGGELFF. The CDR3 coding sequence is TGTGCCAGCAGCCCTTGGACTAGCGGGGGGGAGCTGTTTTTT.

V and J are TRBV12-3 or TRBV12-4 and TRBJ1-2; D gene uncertain. The CDR3 loop spans 13 amino acids. Deletions cut 1 base from V and 7 bases from J, with 10 bases between. CDR3 residues: CASSLDLLFGYTF. CDR3 bases: TGTGCCAGCAGTTTAGATTTGCTTTTTGGCTACACCTTC.

The chain combines TRBV19 with TRBJ2-5; TRBD1 matches at 9 bases. This CDR3 is 14 amino acids long. After removal of 3 bases from V and 4 bases from J, the junction contained 3 bases not matched to a gene. Per germline, CDR1 LNHDA and CDR2 SQIVND (reference sequence). The CDR3 DNA reads TGTGCCAGTAGTATGGACAGGGGTGTAGAGACCCAGTACTTC. Its protein is CASSMDRGVETQYF.

V is TRBV6-5 and J is TRBJ1-6, with D uncertain. This CDR3 is 14 amino acids long. Germline V gene data show CDR1 as MNHEY and CDR2 as SVGAGI. Trimming removed 7 bases at V and 6 bases at J, with 13 bases between. The CDR3 region is CASKEGGFNSPLHF. CDR3 DNA sequence: TGTGCCAGCAAAGAGGGCGGATTTAATTCACCCCTCCACTTT.

The chain combines TRBV2 with TRBJ2-1; TRBD2 agrees at 11 bases. This CDR3 spans 17 amino acids. Germline V lookup: CDR1 SNHLY, CDR2 FYNNEI. Unmatched junction bases numbered 8, after V lost 7 bases and J lost 0 bases. The CDR3 nucleotides are TGTGCCAGCACCGGGACTAGCGGCTTAAGCTCCTACAATGAGCAGTTCTTC. Protein sequence: CASTGTSGLSSYNEQFF.